This TCR beta chain was profiled in a study of shared clonotypes between healthy human individuals. The authors distributed each subset's genomic DNA evenly over several immunoSEQ plates. Authors' methods: From ImmunoSEQ came sequences covering only the junction and carrying no quality scores, so filtering differed. Generated by immunoSEQ multiplex PCR, the TCRdb table keeps only in-frame clones and is missing some. Clone size and the V and J calls come from that table; the DNA yielded D and trimming. The sample lists 550,000 to 800,000 clones, less than 95% occurring once. Study-level results: Relative to clonotypes present in all four donors, those not shared had lower generation probabilities.

Comments on this clone: Its matching antigen is unknown.

Input material: memory CD8+ T cells from PBMCs. Subset given: CD45RO+ cells pooled with CCR7-negative TemRA cells. The TCR sequence derives from a man aged 18 to 35 in good health. Some clones in this sample may be carry-over from other donors' samples.

The CDR3 spells CSVEEKGIRGETQYF. CDR3 nucleotide sequence: TGCAGCGTTGAAGAAAAGGGGATTAGGGGAGAGACCCAGTACTTC. The chain employs TRBV29-1 and TRBJ2-5; D may be TRBD1 (5 bases). Germline V gene lookup returns CDR1 SQVTM and CDR2 ANQGSEA. This CDR3 region has 15 residues. Trimming removed 0 bases at V and 4 bases at J, with 15 bases between.